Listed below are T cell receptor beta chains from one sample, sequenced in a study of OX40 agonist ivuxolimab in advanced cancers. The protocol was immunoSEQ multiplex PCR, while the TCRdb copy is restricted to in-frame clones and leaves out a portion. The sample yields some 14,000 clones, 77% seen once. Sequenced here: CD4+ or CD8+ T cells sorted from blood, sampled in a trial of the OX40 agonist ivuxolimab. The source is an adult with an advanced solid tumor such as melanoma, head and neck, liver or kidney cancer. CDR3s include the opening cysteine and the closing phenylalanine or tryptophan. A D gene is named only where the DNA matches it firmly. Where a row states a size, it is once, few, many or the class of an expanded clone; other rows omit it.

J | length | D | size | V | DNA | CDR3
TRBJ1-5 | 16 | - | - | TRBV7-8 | TGTGCCAGCAGCTTAGACGTCCCTGGGAGCAATCAGCCCCAGCATTTT | CASSLDVPGSNQPQHF
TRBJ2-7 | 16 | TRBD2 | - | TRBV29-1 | TGCAGCGTTGAAGATCGCAGGCTAGCGGGGGGATACGAGCAGTACTTC | CSVEDRRLAGGYEQYF
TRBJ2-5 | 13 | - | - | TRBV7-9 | TGTGCCAGCAGCGTTGACGAGGAAGAGACCCAGTACTTC | CASSVDEEETQYF
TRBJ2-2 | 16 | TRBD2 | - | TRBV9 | TGTGCCAGCAGCTCCAGGACTAGCGGGGATACGGGGGAGCTGTTTTTT | CASSSRTSGDTGELFF
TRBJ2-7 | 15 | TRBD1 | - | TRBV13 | TGTGCCAGCAGCTTATCCCTGCAGGGGGTCAACGAGCAGTACTTC | CASSLSLQGVNEQYF
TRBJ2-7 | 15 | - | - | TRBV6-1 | TGTGCCAGCAGTGGAGGATTGGGTCCTGCCTACGAGCAGTACTTC | CASSGGLGPAYEQYF
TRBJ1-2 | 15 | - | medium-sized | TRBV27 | TGTGCCAGCAGTTTCAGGTCCGGGCGGGCCTATGGCTACACCTTC | CASSFRSGRAYGYTF
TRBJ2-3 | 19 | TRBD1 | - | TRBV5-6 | TGTGCCAGCAGCCCCGGGCGGGACAGGGTGTACGCTAGCACAGATACGCAGTATTTT | CASSPGRDRVYASTDTQYF
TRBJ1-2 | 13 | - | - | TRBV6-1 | TGTGCCAGCATCGACCGGACACATTATGGCTACACCTTC | CASIDRTHYGYTF
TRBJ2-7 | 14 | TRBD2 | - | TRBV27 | TGTGCCACTGCCAGGGACTATACTTCCTACGAGCAGTACTTC | CATARDYTSYEQYF
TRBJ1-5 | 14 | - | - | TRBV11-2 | TGTGCCAGCAGCTTAGGGGGGACCCTAATGCCCCAGCATTTT | CASSLGGTLMPQHF
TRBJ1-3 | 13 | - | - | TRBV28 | TGTGCCAGCAGGGTAGGATCCGGAAACACCATATATTTT | CASRVGSGNTIYF
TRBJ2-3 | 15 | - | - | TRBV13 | TGTGCCAGCAGCTCTGTCGCGGAGGGCACAGATACGCAGTATTTT | CASSSVAEGTDTQYF
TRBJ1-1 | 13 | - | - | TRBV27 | TGTGCCAGCAGTTTATCTTCCGGGTCTGAAGCTTTCTTT | CASSLSSGSEAFF
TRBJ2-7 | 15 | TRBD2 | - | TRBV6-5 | TGTGCCAGCAGGGGAGGGACTTCTAATACCTACGAGCAGTACTTC | CASRGGTSNTYEQYF
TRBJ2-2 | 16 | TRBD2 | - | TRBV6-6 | TGTGCCAGCAGTTGGGGACTAGCGGGAGCCACCGGGGAGCTGTTTTTT | CASSWGLAGATGELFF
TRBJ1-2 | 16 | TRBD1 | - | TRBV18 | TGTGCCAGCTCACTAGCGACAGGGGGCCAGCGGTATGGCTACACCTTC | CASSLATGGQRYGYTF
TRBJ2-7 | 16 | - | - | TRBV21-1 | TGTGCCAGCAGCAACCCGGGACAGGGGCCCTCCTACGAGCAGCACTTC | CASSNPGQGPSYEQHF
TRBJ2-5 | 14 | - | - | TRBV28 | TGTGCCAGCAGTCCCGCCCTGCCCCGAGAGACCCAGTACTTC | CASSPALPRETQYF
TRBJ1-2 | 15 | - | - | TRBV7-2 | TGTGCCAGCAGCTTAGAACAGGGTGGCCTACTTGGCTACACCTTC | CASSLEQGGLLGYTF